Below, one TCR beta chain is given with its context. The antigen it recognizes is unknown. Base qualities are not provided; no much larger clone lies one nucleotide away. Paired alpha-beta TCRs of CD8+ T cells were analyzed using an expanded emulsion RT-PCR method with primers for all TCR V genes. Before emulsion RT-PCR, CD8+ T cells were isolated using a CD8 positive selection kit and then incubated overnight in about 10 IU/mL IL-2. Taken from the germline V gene (reference sequence), the CDR1 and CDR2 loops are LNHDA and SQIVND. V is reduced by 1 base and J by 4 bases, leaving a spacing of 7 bases between them. The CDR3 contains 13 residues, cysteine and phenylalanine counted. Just the 39-base CDR3 DNA is kept, in frame starting at base 1. This record belongs to a study of T cell repertoires in breast cancer (dated by TCRdb to about 2016). Describing the broader study: Samples profiled in the study came from tumors, lymph nodes and peripheral blood lymphocytes of breast cancer patients, along with peripheral blood from healthy control donors. Controls included nine healthy donors of an age range similar to the patients. Tumors and tumor-involved lymph nodes were minced and digested with Liberase and DNase, then filtered through 70-um and 40-um filters. Because breast cancer has a low mutational burden and common mutations are rare, the study reasoned that TCRs shared between breast cancer patients would target shared antigens. The majority of the 21 patient tumors analyzed for shared TCRs were ER+/PR+. On average, sequencing produced approximately 500,000 sequences per sample, which came to 9 to 10 reads per input cell. Tumor-free lymph nodes were processed without enzymatic digestion, and blood samples were separated by Ficoll. What the study reported, not specific to this receptor: About 18 TCR pairs were shared across seven or more patient tumors and were rarely found in control blood, which suggests possible tumor specificity. Emulsion RT-PCR was regarded as qualitative rather than quantitative, because clone recovery was skewed by transcript abundance and primer differences. About fourfold more TCRs were shared with matched tumor repertoires by tumor-involved sentinel lymph nodes than by tumor-free nodes (around 8.2% versus 1.8%). Discarding singleton TCRs and sampling only part of each tumor may have missed genuine antitumor clones. Shared TCRs were encoded by various nucleotide sequences, which suggests selection and expansion based on antigen. TRBV7 predominance was observed among shared TCRs, which possibly reflected tumor recognition or mispriming bias from eight TRBV7 primers.

The library was obtained by emulsion pairing. Unpaired genes were suppressed in a second nested PCR with blocking oligos, after which Illumina adaptors and barcodes were added in a third nested PCR. Each emulsion RT-PCR master mix held about 4,500-260,000 T cells and included C-region, Stepout and V-region primers. The Micellula Emulsion and Purification Kit was used to generate emulsions, and Qiagen OneStep RT-PCR reagents were used for RT-PCR. Pooled libraries were sequenced on an Illumina MiSeq with paired-end 2 x 250 reads. The paper's processing steps were these. In Galaxy, read pairs were joined and then clipped at the engineered overlap into separate alpha and beta files, and any unclipped reads were discarded. To assign alpha-beta pairs, the researchers used CompleteTCR, a MiTCR-based pipeline that relies on an R script to link chains sharing read cluster identifiers. TCR sequences seen only once, which were about 1-3.2%, were removed as potential sequencing errors. The public sequencing data were trimmed at Q25 with fastp and processed into clonotypes with MiXCR by TCRdb, which kept only in-frame beta chains. For every CDR3 protein sequence, its rows merge into one entry that carries the most common genes and DNA. The authors' filters were not applied to this entry. Here the sample has around 43,000 distinct CDR3 sequences; roughly 42% occur a single time. The top ten constitute roughly 60% of the sample.

The V and J segments used are TRBV19 and TRBJ1-1; the D gene is possibly TRBD1, with 5 bases matching. The sample comprised CD8+ T cells. The origin of this receptor is a pool of human donors with breast cancer or a healthy control (not recorded which). The CDR3 protein: CASSIAGGTEAFF. At the DNA level, the sequence is TGTGCCAGTAGTATAGCGGGGGGCACTGAAGCTTTCTTT.